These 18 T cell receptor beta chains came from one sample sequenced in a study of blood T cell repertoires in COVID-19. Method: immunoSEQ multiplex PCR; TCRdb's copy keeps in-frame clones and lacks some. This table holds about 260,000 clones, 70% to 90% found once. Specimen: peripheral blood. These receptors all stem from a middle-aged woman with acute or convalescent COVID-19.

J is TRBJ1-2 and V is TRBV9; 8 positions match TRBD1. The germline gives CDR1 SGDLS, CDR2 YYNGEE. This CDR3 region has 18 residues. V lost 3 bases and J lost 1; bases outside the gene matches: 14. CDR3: CASSGNDRGELGNYGYTF. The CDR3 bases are TGTGCCAGCAGCGGGAACGACAGGGGCGAGTTAGGTAACTATGGCTACACCTTC.

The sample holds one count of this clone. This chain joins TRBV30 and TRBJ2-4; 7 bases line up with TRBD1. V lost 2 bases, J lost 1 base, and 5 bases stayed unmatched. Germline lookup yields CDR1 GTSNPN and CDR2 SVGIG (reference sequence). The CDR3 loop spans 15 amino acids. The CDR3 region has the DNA TGTGCCTGGAGTTCACAGGGGATGGCCAAAAACATTCAGTACTTC. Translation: CAWSSQGMAKNIQYF.

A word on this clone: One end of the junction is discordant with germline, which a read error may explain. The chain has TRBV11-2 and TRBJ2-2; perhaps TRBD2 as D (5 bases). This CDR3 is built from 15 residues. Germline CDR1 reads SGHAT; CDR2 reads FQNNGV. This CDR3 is CASTLDWEDTRELFF. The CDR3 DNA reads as TGTGCCAGCACCCTGGACTGGGAAGACACCAGGGAGCTGTTTTTT.

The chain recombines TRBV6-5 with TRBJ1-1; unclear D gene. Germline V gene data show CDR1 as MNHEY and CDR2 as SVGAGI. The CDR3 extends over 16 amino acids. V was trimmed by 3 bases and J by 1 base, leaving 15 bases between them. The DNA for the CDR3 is TGTGCCAGCAGTTATCGGATGGTGAGAGGGAACACTGAAGCTTTCTTT. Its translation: CASSYRMVRGNTEAFF.

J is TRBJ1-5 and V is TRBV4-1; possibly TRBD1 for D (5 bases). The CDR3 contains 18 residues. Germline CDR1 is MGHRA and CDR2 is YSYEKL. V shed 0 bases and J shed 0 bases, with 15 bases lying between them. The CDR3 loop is CASSQEWRGVYSNQPQHF. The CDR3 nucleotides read TGCGCCAGCAGCCAAGAGTGGAGGGGCGTATATAGCAATCAGCCCCAGCATTTT.

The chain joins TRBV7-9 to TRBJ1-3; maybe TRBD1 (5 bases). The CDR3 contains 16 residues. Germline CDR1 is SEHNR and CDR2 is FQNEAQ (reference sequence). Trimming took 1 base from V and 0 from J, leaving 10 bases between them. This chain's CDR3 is CASSLGGRVSGNTIYF. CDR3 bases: TGTGCCAGCAGCTTAGGGGGCCGAGTCTCTGGAAACACCATATATTTT.

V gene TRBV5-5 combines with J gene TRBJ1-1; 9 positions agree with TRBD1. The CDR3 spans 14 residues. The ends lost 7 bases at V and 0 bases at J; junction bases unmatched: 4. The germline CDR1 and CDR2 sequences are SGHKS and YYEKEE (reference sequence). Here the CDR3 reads CASLGTGLNTEAFF. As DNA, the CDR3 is TGTGCCAGCCTGGGGACAGGGTTGAACACTGAAGCTTTCTTT.

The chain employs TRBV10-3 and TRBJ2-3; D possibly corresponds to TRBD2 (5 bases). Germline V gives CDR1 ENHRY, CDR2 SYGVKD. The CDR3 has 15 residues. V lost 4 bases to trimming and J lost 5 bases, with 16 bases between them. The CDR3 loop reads CAISGPLVSGDTQYF. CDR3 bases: TGTGCCATCAGTGGCCCCCTTGTAAGCGGAGATACGCAGTATTTT.

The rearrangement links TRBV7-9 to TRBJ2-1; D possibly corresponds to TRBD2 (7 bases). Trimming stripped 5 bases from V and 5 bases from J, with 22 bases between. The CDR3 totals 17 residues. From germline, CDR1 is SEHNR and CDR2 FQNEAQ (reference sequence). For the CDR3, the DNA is TGTGCCAGCAGCCCCCTACAGGGACCGGGGGGCAACAATGAGCAGTTCTTC. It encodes CASSPLQGPGGNNEQFF. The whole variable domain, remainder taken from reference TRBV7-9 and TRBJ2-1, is DTGVSQNPRHKITKRGQNVTFRCDPISEHNRLYWYRQTLGQGPEFLTYFQNEAQLEKSRLLSDRFSAERPKGSFSTLEIQRTEQGDSAMYLCASSPLQGPGGNNEQFFGPGTRLTVL.

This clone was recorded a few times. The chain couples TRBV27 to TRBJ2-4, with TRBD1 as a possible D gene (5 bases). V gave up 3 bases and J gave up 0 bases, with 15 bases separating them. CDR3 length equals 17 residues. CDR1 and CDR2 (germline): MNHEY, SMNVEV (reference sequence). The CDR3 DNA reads TGTGCCAGCAGTTTTAGACAGACCCGGTCAGCCAAAAACATTCAGTACTTC. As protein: CASSFRQTRSAKNIQYF.

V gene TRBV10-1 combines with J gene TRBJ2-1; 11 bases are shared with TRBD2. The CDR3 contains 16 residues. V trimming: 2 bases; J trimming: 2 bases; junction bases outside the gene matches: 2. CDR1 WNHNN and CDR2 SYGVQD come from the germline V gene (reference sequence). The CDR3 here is CASSEIAGGTYNEQFF. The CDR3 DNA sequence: TGCGCCAGCAGTGAGATAGCGGGGGGGACCTACAATGAGCAGTTCTTC.

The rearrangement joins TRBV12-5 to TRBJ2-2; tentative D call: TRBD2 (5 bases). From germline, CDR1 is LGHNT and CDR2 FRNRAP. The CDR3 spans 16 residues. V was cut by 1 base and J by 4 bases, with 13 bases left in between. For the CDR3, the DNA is TGTGCTAGTGGTTTGGGCATCGTACGGGGCACCGGGGAGCTGTTTTTT. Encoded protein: CASGLGIVRGTGELFF.

The CDR3 DNA is TGTGCCAGCAGCCCAGGGGGACAGTCTAACTATGGCTACACCTTC. This translates into CASSPGGQSNYGYTF. The chain carries TRBV2 and TRBJ1-2; 7 bases are shared with TRBD1. The J segment lost 0 bases and the V segment lost 6 bases, leaving 7 bases of the junction unmatched. The CDR3 runs 15 residues. Looked up from germline, CDR1 is SNHLY and CDR2 is FYNNEI.

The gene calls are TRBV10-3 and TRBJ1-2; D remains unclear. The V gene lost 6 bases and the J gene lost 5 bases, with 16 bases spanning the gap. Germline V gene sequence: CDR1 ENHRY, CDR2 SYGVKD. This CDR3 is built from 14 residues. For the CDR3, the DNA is TGTGCCATCAGAATTCAAAGCCCATGGTATGGCTACACCTTC. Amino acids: CAIRIQSPWYGYTF.

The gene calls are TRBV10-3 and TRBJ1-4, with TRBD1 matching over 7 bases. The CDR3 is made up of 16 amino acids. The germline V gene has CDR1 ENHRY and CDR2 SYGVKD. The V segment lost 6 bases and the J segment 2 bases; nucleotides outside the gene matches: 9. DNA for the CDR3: TGTGCCATCAGGAAACCGACAGGGCTGACTAATGAAAAACTGTTTTTT. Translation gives CAIRKPTGLTNEKLFF.

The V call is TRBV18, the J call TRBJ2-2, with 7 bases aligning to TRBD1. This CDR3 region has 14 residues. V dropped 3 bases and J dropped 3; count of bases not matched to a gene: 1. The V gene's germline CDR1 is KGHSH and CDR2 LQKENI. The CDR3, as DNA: TGTGCCAGCTCACCTCAGGGGGACACCGGGGAGCTGTTTTTT. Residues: CASSPQGDTGELFF.

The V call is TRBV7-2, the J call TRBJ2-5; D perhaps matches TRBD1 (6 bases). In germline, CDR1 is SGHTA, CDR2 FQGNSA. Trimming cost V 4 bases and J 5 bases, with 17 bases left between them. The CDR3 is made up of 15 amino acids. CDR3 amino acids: CASSSRVARGETQYF. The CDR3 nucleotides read TGTGCCAGCAGCTCCCGGGTCGCTAGGGGGGAGACCCAGTACTTC.

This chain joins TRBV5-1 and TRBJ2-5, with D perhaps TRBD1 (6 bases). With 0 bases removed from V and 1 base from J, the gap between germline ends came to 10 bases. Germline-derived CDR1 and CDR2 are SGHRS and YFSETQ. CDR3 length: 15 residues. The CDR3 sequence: CASSLVGQIQETQYF. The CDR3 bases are TGCGCCAGCAGCTTGGTAGGACAGATCCAAGAGACCCAGTACTTC.